This T cell receptor (beta chain) was recorded in a study of cytomegalovirus exposure and HLA in healthy donors. The PCR ran on 60 Vbeta and 13 Jbeta primers. Clones were sequenced by immunoSEQ multiplex PCR, and TCRdb holds only the in-frame ones, with some missing. The sample records approximately 150,000 clones, 68% being singletons. Looked up from germline, CDR1 is SEHNR and CDR2 is FQNEAQ (reference sequence). The CDR3 has 14 amino acids. V gave up 7 bases and J gave up 5 bases; unmatched junction bases: 6. The V call is TRBV7-9, the J call TRBJ1-4, with 8 positions matching TRBD1. The source is a man aged 45-65 years in good health and CMV-seronegative. Sequenced material: PBMCs. The CDR3 loop reads CASTRWTGNEKLFF. The CDR3 DNA sequence: TGTGCCAGCACCCGCTGGACAGGGAATGAAAAACTGTTTTTT.